This T cell receptor beta chain stems from a study of cytomegalovirus exposure and HLA in healthy donors. With regard to this clone: At the DNA level, this CDR3 is encoded by other sequences in the same sample as well.

The PCR used 60 Vbeta and 13 Jbeta primers. Libraries were prepared by immunoSEQ multiplex PCR; TCRdb keeps only in-frame clonotypes and omits some of them. The table records under 200,000 clones, 70% to 90% of them present only once. Trimming removed 5 bases from V and 1 base from J, with 6 bases in between. This CDR3 is 13 amino acids long. In germline, CDR1 is SNHLY, CDR2 FYNNEI. The V and J genes are TRBV2 and TRBJ2-1; D is unresolved. The sequenced material came from PBMCs. The receptor comes from a woman between 25 and 40 years old in good health and CMV-seronegative. CDR3 sequence (DNA): TGTGCCAGCAGTAGACAATCCTACAATGAGCAGTTCTTC. This codes for CASSRQSYNEQFF. Combining the CDR3 with reference TRBV2 and TRBJ2-1 gives the whole variable domain EPEVTQTPSHQVTQMGQEVILRCVPISNHLYFYWYRQILGQKVEFLVSFYNNEISEKSEIFDDQFSVERPDGSNFTLKIRSTKLEDSAMYFCASSRQSYNEQFFGPGTRLTVL.